A single sample is the source of the 15 T cell receptor beta chains below, sequenced in a study of blood T cell repertoires in COVID-19. TCRdb's table, derived via immunoSEQ multiplex PCR, lists solely in-frame clones and lacks some. In the table there are some 67,000 clones, roughly 89% of which are singletons. Material: peripheral blood. The receptors derive from a woman of 80 years or more with acute or convalescent COVID-19.

V is TRBV30 and J is TRBJ2-6; D gene ambiguous. Germline V gives CDR1 GTSNPN, CDR2 SVGIG (reference sequence). CDR3 size: 13 residues. CDR3 protein: CASRSSGANVLTF. DNA for the CDR3: TGTGCTTCGCGGTCCTCTGGGGCCAACGTCCTGACTTTC.

This clone was seen just once. V and J are TRBV12-3 or TRBV12-4 and TRBJ1-1, with a tentative D call TRBD1 (5 bases). CDR3 size: 12 residues. The ends were cut back, 10 bases at V and 3 bases at J, with 12 bases in the middle. The chain's CDR3 is CATNRWDTEAFF. CDR3 bases: TGTGCCACGAACAGGTGGGACACTGAAGCTTTCTTT.

This sequence joins TRBV28 and TRBJ2-5, with 7 bases aligning to TRBD2. This CDR3 comprises 15 residues. V lost 5 bases to trimming and J lost 3 bases; unmatched junction nucleotides: 9. Germline values: CDR1 MDHEN, CDR2 SYDVKM. In DNA, the CDR3 is TGTGCCAGCAGTCCTAGGTCTAGCGGAGAAGAGACCCAGTACTTC. This gives the protein CASSPRSSGEETQYF. Drawing the rest from reference TRBV28 and TRBJ2-5, the complete variable domain is DVKVTQSSRYLVKRTGEKVFLECVQDMDHENMFWYRQDPGLGLRLIYFSYDVKMKEKGDIPEGYSVSREKKERFSLILESASTNQTSMYLCASSPRSSGEETQYFGPGTRLLVL.

This rearrangement joins TRBV15 to TRBJ2-7; 7 bases line up with TRBD1. V was clipped by 0 bases and J by 6 bases; unmatched bases: 5. The length of the CDR3 is 14 residues. The germline V gene has CDR1 LNHNV and CDR2 YYDKDF (reference sequence). This CDR3 reads CATSRDLGGLEQYF. CDR3 in DNA: TGTGCCACCAGCAGAGATCTAGGGGGCCTCGAGCAGTACTTC.

The chain is built from TRBV5-1 and TRBJ1-2; D possibly corresponds to TRBD1 (6 bases). Trimming removed 0 bases at V and 3 bases at J, with 12 bases between. The CDR3 has 15 amino acids. Germline CDR1 reads SGHRS; CDR2 reads YFSETQ. The CDR3 is CASSLALGADYGYTF. The CDR3 nucleotides read TGCGCCAGCAGCTTGGCCCTGGGGGCAGACTATGGCTACACCTTC.

This chain connects TRBV20-1 to TRBJ1-2, with 8 bases that match TRBD1. CDR3 length: 12 amino acids. Trimming removed 3 bases from V and 7 bases from J; junction bases left unmatched: 4. The germline CDR1 and CDR2 sequences are DFQATT and SNEGSKA (reference sequence). CDR3 in amino acids: CSASDRGFGYTF. CDR3 coding DNA: TGCAGTGCTAGTGACAGGGGCTTTGGCTACACCTTC.

The chain uses TRBV19 and TRBJ2-2; 7 positions agree with TRBD1. The CDR3 is made up of 13 amino acids. Germline lookup yields CDR1 LNHDA and CDR2 SQIVND (reference sequence). The V segment lost 3 bases and the J segment 8 bases; nucleotides outside the gene matches: 3. CDR3 DNA: TGTGCCAGTAGTATTCAGGGGGTAGGGGAGCTGTTTTTT. This sequence encodes CASSIQGVGELFF.

This clone was seen a few times. As DNA, the CDR3 is TGCGCCAGCAGCCAAGAGCGGACTACCACCACAGATACGCAGTATTTT. It specifies CASSQERTTTTDTQYF. V and J are TRBV4-3 and TRBJ2-3, with D perhaps matching TRBD2 (6 bases). V lost 0 bases, J lost 2 bases, and 12 bases lay in between. The germline V gene has CDR1 LGHNA and CDR2 YSLEER. The CDR3 totals 16 residues.

The CDR3, as DNA: TGTGCCACCCGACTCTCTCGCGGAAGGAACCCCTACACCGGGGAGCTGTTTTTT. Translation: CATRLSRGRNPYTGELFF. This chain uses TRBV7-6 with TRBJ2-2, with D hard to call. Germline V gives CDR1 SGHVS, CDR2 FNYEAQ. V lost 10 bases and J lost 3, with 27 bases in between. The CDR3 has 18 residues. The full variable domain, with the rest looked up from reference TRBV7-6 and TRBJ2-2, is GAGVSQSPRYKVTKRGQDVALRCDPISGHVSLYWYRQALGQGPEFLTYFNYEAQQDKSGLPNDRFSAERPEGSISTLTIQRTEQRDSAMYRCATRLSRGRNPYTGELFFGEGSRLTVL.

The V gene is TRBV6-1, the J gene TRBJ2-2; 8 nucleotides align to TRBD2. The CDR3 has 17 amino acids. V dropped 4 bases and J dropped 2; count of bases not matched to a gene: 9. Looked up from germline, CDR1 is MNHNS and CDR2 is SASEGT. CDR3 amino acids: CASSAFSGGVNTGELFF. The DNA of the CDR3 is TGTGCCAGCAGTGCATTCTCGGGGGGGGTAAACACCGGGGAGCTGTTTTTT.

The chain couples TRBV7-2 to TRBJ1-2; 7 nucleotides agree with TRBD1. The CDR3 is 13 residues long. Germline CDR1 and CDR2: SGHTA and FQGNSA. Germline trimming cut 5 bases from V and 7 bases from J; bases unmatched to any gene: 7. Here the CDR3 reads CASSPRQGLGYTF. CDR3 DNA: TGTGCCAGCAGCCCAAGACAGGGCCTTGGCTACACCTTC. Variable domain in full (rest from reference TRBV7-2 and TRBJ1-2): GAGVSQSPSNKVTEKGKDVELRCDPISGHTALYWYRQSLGQGLEFLIYFQGNSAPDKSGLPSDRFSAERTGGSVSTLTIQRTQQEDSAVYLCASSPRQGLGYTFGSGTRLTVV.

The count of this clone is one. V usage is TRBV18 and J usage is TRBJ1-2; no firm D call. The CDR3 runs 14 residues. V was cut by 2 bases and J by 4 bases, with 11 bases left in between. The germline CDR1 and CDR2 sequences are KGHSH and LQKENI. The CDR3 DNA reads as TGTGCCAGCTCACCATCAGCGGAGGGCTATGGCTACACCTTC. Translation gives CASSPSAEGYGYTF. The full variable domain, its missing parts supplied by reference TRBV18 and TRBJ1-2, is NAGVMQNPRHLVRRRGQEARLRCSPMKGHSHVYWYRQLPEEGLKFMVYLQKENIIDESGMPKERFSAEFPKEGPSILRIQQVVRGDSAAYFCASSPSAEGYGYTFGSGTRLTVV.

This clone was seen only once. The junction departs from germline at one end; a sequencing error may be responsible. This chain joins TRBV6-2 or TRBV6-3 and TRBJ2-3; 7 bases line up with TRBD2. The CDR3 extends over 13 amino acids. Germline loops: CDR1 MNHEY, CDR2 SVGEGT. The CDR3, as DNA: TGTGCCAGCAGTTTGGGGCGGGGGTCTCGGACGAATTTT. This codes for CASSLGRGSRTNF.

The chain links TRBV27 to TRBJ1-1; no definite D call. The CDR3 runs 14 residues. The V gene's germline CDR1 is MNHEY and CDR2 SMNVEV (reference sequence). V shed 7 bases and J shed 3 bases, with 15 bases lying between them. CDR3 DNA sequence: TGTGCCAGCACCGGACCTCGAGGGTACACTGAAGCTTTCTTT. Translation: CASTGPRGYTEAFF.

The chain uses TRBV3-1 (or the pseudogene TRBV3-2) and TRBJ2-7; maybe TRBD1 (6 bases). CDR3 length equals 12 residues. Looked up from germline, CDR1 is LGHDT and CDR2 is YNNKEL (reference sequence). Trimming took off 8 bases at V and 2 bases at J, with 10 bases between the two ends. CDR3 in amino acids: CASGQSPYEQYF. The DNA for the CDR3 is TGTGCCAGCGGACAGTCCCCCTACGAGCAGTACTTC.